Given below is one T cell receptor beta chain in context. The target antigen is unknown. The sample comes from a study of T cells in localized non-small cell lung cancer. Profiled with immunoSEQ multiplex PCR; TCRdb holds only in-frame clones, not every one. The top ten hold around 4.8% of the sample, which has some 64,000 clones, roughly 79% seen once. Study-wide results and limits: A median of approximately 50 of the top 100 tumor clones appeared in adjacent lung, which was paired and uninvolved.

This CDR3 region has 14 residues. Germline values: CDR1 SGHVS, CDR2 FNYEAQ. V lost 4 bases and J 1 base, leaving 10 bases between the germline ends. The specimen comprised PBMCs, sampled before any cancer treatment. The chain recombines TRBV7-6 with TRBJ2-5; D gene uncertain. This clonotype originated in a man aged 35 to 69 with stage II lung adenocarcinoma. Written as DNA, the CDR3 is TGTGCCAGCAGCTCCCGACTGGGCCAAGAGACCCAGTACTTC. Translation: CASSSRLGQETQYF.